These 3 T cell receptor beta chains came from one sample sequenced in a study of technical replicates of blood from four donors. Libraries were prepared by immunoSEQ multiplex PCR; TCRdb keeps only in-frame clonotypes and omits some of them. The repertoire holds about 89,000 clones, 85% to 95% seen once, with around 0.23% in the top ten. Sample: T cells isolated from PBMCs. The receptors were sampled from a human donor in good health.

The chain links TRBV4-1 to TRBJ2-1; the match to TRBD2 covers 8 bases. The V gene's germline CDR1 is MGHRA and CDR2 YSYEKL. Losses at the gene ends were 4 bases for V and 6 bases for J; bases not matched to a gene: 5. This CDR3 spans 14 amino acids. The CDR3 DNA reads as TGCGCCAGCAGCCGTCCCGGGACTAGCAATGAGCAGTTCTTC. This codes for CASSRPGTSNEQFF.

The chain has TRBV29-1 and TRBJ2-7; TRBD2 aligns across 15 bases. Germline trimming cut 2 bases from V and 2 bases from J; bases unmatched to any gene: 10. The CDR3 totals 18 residues. Germline CDR1 is SQVTM and CDR2 is ANQGSEA. Here the CDR3 reads CSVETRGLAGGAAYEQYF. CDR3 sequence (DNA): TGCAGCGTTGAAACCCGGGGACTAGCGGGAGGAGCGGCCTACGAGCAGTACTTC.

J is TRBJ2-3 and V is TRBV28; possibly TRBD1 for D (7 bases). This CDR3 spans 14 amino acids. Germline CDR1 reads MDHEN; CDR2 reads SYDVKM. CDR3 in DNA: TGTGCAACCTCAGGGGGGCAGATAACAGATACGCAGTATTTT. Encoded protein: CATSGGQITDTQYF.